The 32 T cell receptor beta chains given below trace back to one sample, sequenced in a study of blood T cells in healthy people across ages. The second PCR ran about 6 to 12 cycles with a sample-barcoded 5' primer and J-beta primers. TCRdb redid the calling of the 5' RACE reads with MiXCR, one entry per CDR3 protein. The top ten clones hold around 13% of a sample with about 1.1 million distinct CDR3 sequences, more than 30% of them seen once. The specimen sequenced was blood. All receptors derive from a man between 18 and 35 years old in good health.

In its sample, this clonotype was seen a few times. This rearrangement joins TRBV6-5 to TRBJ2-3; TRBD2 matches 12 bases. The CDR3 is 15 amino acids. The trim removed 6 bases at V and 2 bases at J, leaving 3 bases unmatched. Germline assignment: CDR1 MNHEY and CDR2 SVGAGI. This CDR3 reads CASRRLAGDTDTQYF. In DNA form, the CDR3 reads TGTGCCAGCAGGCGACTAGCGGGGGACACAGATACGCAGTATTTT.

The chain employs TRBV12-3 or TRBV12-4 and TRBJ2-3; 9 nucleotides match TRBD1. After removal of 4 bases from V and 4 bases from J, the junction contained 3 bases not matched to a gene. This CDR3 has 14 amino acids. CDR3 residues: CASSSDRGSDTQYF. CDR3 sequence (DNA): TGTGCCAGCAGTTCAGACAGGGGGTCAGATACGCAGTATTTT.

This clonotype was detected a few times. This rearrangement joins TRBV28 to TRBJ1-1; TRBD1 matches at 9 bases. CDR1 and CDR2 from the germline V gene are MDHEN and SYDVKM. The junction had 9 bases not matched to a gene; V was cut back by 6 bases and J by 10 bases. The CDR3 is 13 amino acids. In nucleotides, the CDR3 is TGTGCCAGCAGCTATACAGGGGGCGGCGGAGCTTTCTTT. The encoded protein is CASSYTGGGGAFF.

The chain recombines TRBV14 with TRBJ2-5; D call uncertain. V was cut by 5 bases and J by 1 base, with 8 bases left in between. The CDR3 spans 13 residues. Germline CDR1 and CDR2: SGHDN and FVKESK. The CDR3: CASSFLLQETQYF. The CDR3 bases are TGTGCCAGCAGCTTTCTACTCCAAGAGACCCAGTACTTC.

V usage is TRBV7-6 and J usage is TRBJ1-1; D is undetermined. The CDR3 covers 15 residues. V was trimmed by 1 base and J by 0 bases, leaving 9 bases between them. CDR1 SGHVS and CDR2 FNYEAQ come from the germline V gene. CDR3 sequence reads: CASSLGTALNTEAFF. Written as DNA, the CDR3 is TGTGCCAGCAGCTTAGGAACTGCTTTGAACACTGAAGCTTTCTTT.

This clonotype has a handful of counts. The V and J genes are TRBV12-3 or TRBV12-4 and TRBJ1-5; the D is unclear. The CDR3 is 14 residues long. Between the trimmed V and J ends, which lost 6 bases and 3 bases, there was a span of 12 bases. The CDR3 region has the DNA TGTGCCAGCAGCCACGGACTGCCCAATCAGCCCCAGCATTTT. It yields the protein CASSHGLPNQPQHF.

This clonotype has more than one count but fewer than ten. The chain joins TRBV2 to TRBJ1-1; D is uncertain. CDR3 length: 12 amino acids. Germline CDR1 SNHLY, CDR2 FYNNEI. Deletions cut 7 bases from V and 8 bases from J, with 14 bases between. The CDR3 loop reads CASTSGGLEAFF. The CDR3 DNA reads TGTGCCAGCACTTCGGGAGGGCTGGAAGCTTTCTTT.

V and J are TRBV9 and TRBJ1-2; 7 positions agree with TRBD1. Unmatched junction bases numbered 2, after V lost 3 bases and J lost 0 bases. Germline V gene lookup returns CDR1 SGDLS and CDR2 YYNGEE. The CDR3 contains 14 residues. The CDR3 DNA sequence: TGTGCCAGCAGCGACGGACAGGCTAACTATGGCTACACCTTC. Translating it yields CASSDGQANYGYTF.

The V gene is TRBV5-1, the J gene TRBJ1-4, with 8 bases matching TRBD1. The CDR3 sequence is 15 residues long. Germline V gene lookup returns CDR1 SGHRS and CDR2 YFSETQ. The junction had 5 bases not matched to a gene; V was cut back by 0 bases and J by 7 bases. DNA of the CDR3: TGCGCCAGCAGCTTGGGGACAGGGAGAAGTGAAAAACTGTTTTTT. Its translation: CASSLGTGRSEKLFF.

The V and J genes are TRBV5-1 and TRBJ1-1, with TRBD1 identical over 8 bases. V was pared by 3 bases and J by 5 bases, with 6 bases of the junction left unmatched. The germline V gene encodes CDR1 SGHRS and CDR2 YFSETQ. There are 14 residues in the CDR3. The CDR3 here is CASSSGQVLTEAFF. Written as DNA, the CDR3 is TGCGCCAGCAGCTCGGGACAGGTACTAACTGAAGCTTTCTTT.

This clonotype was seen just once. The V gene is TRBV7-9, the J gene TRBJ1-2, with a possible D match to TRBD1 (6 bases). The CDR3 spans 15 residues. Germline CDR1 is SEHNR and CDR2 is FQNEAQ (reference sequence). The ends were cut back, 0 bases at V and 4 bases at J, with 12 bases in the middle. This chain's CDR3 is CASSLAFGQTYGYTF. In DNA, the CDR3 is TGTGCCAGCAGCTTAGCGTTCGGACAGACCTATGGCTACACCTTC.

The sample holds one count of this clonotype. The chain joins TRBV6-2 or TRBV6-3 to TRBJ2-7; 7 bases agree with TRBD1. The J call is uncertain, as TRBJ2-5 better fits the DNA end. The CDR3 length is 12 residues. Germline lookup yields CDR1 MNHEY and CDR2 SVGEGT. The CDR3 is CASCQGDETQYF. The CDR3 bases are TGTGCCAGCTGTCAGGGGGACGAGACCCAGTACTTC.

V and J are TRBV6-2 or TRBV6-3 and TRBJ2-2; no firm D call. CDR1 is MNHEY, CDR2 SVGEGT, per germline. V was shortened by 6 bases and J by 1 base, with 12 bases between the two germline ends. This CDR3 region has 15 residues. Here the CDR3 reads CASSPNPVNTGELFF. The CDR3 coding sequence is TGTGCCAGCAGCCCAAACCCGGTGAACACCGGGGAGCTGTTTTTT.

V gene TRBV25-1 combines with J gene TRBJ2-7, with D possibly called TRBD1 or TRBD2 (5 bases each). Per the germline V gene, CDR1 is MGHDK and CDR2 is SYGVNS. There are 12 residues in the CDR3. Trimming stripped 8 bases from V and 4 bases from J, with 12 bases between. CDR3 nucleotides: TGTGCCAGCGGACGGGACCTTTACGAGCAGTACTTC. Its protein product is CASGRDLYEQYF.

This chain connects TRBV30 to TRBJ1-1, with 10 bases identical to TRBD1. Germline lookup yields CDR1 GTSNPN and CDR2 SVGIG (reference sequence). The CDR3 sequence is 15 residues long. Germline trimming cut 3 bases from V and 6 bases from J; bases unmatched to any gene: 10. CDR3 nucleotide sequence: TGTGCCTGGAGGCGTAGGGACAGGGGTCCCCCTGAAGCTTTCTTT. It is translated as CAWRRRDRGPPEAFF.

The chain has TRBV5-1 and TRBJ1-5, with TRBD1 as a possible D gene (6 bases). The germline V gene encodes CDR1 SGHRS and CDR2 YFSETQ. Trimming took 7 bases from V and 0 from J, leaving 11 bases between them. This CDR3 has 14 residues. The CDR3: CASAEGGSNQPQHF. The DNA of the CDR3 is TGCGCCAGCGCCGAAGGGGGTAGCAATCAGCCCCAGCATTTT.

In this sample, this clonotype turned up a few times. The chain employs TRBV20-1 and TRBJ2-2; 8 bases align to TRBD2. CDR3 size: 15 residues. Germline V CDR1 and CDR2: DFQATT, SNEGSKA (reference sequence). V lost 0 bases and J lost 5; bases outside the gene matches: 5. The CDR3 DNA reads as TGCAGTGCTAGAGAGGAACTAGCGGTAACCGGGGAGCTGTTTTTT. Protein product: CSAREELAVTGELFF.

This clonotype has a handful of counts. This chain uses TRBV10-3 with TRBJ2-7; 7 bases line up with TRBD2. Per germline, CDR1 ENHRY and CDR2 SYGVKD. The CDR3 totals 14 residues. With 2 bases clipped from V and 3 bases from J, the junction kept 4 bases outside the gene matches. CDR3 loop: CAISETSEHYEQYF. The CDR3 region has the DNA TGTGCCATCAGTGAGACTAGCGAGCACTACGAGCAGTACTTC.

This clonotype was seen a few times. The chain joins TRBV30 to TRBJ1-5; 10 nucleotides align to TRBD1. The CDR3 covers 14 residues. CDR1 GTSNPN and CDR2 SVGIG come from the germline V gene (reference sequence). Trimming took 2 bases from V and 6 from J; bases not matched to a gene: 4. DNA of the CDR3: TGTGCCTGGAGTAGGGACAGGGGTTCTCAGCCCCAGCATTTT. Protein: CAWSRDRGSQPQHF.

The chain uses TRBV29-1 and TRBJ1-6, with TRBD1 matching 8 bases. The CDR3 has 15 residues. Germline CDR1 SQVTM, CDR2 ANQGSEA. V trimming: 6 bases; J trimming: 5 bases; junction bases outside the gene matches: 9. In nucleotides, the CDR3 is TGCAGCGTCGGGGAGCAGGGGGCAAATAATTCACCCCTCCACTTT. Its protein is CSVGEQGANNSPLHF.

Details on this clonotype: A much larger clone lies one base from this, so it may be a read error. The chain employs TRBV7-9 and TRBJ1-1; no clear D gene. This CDR3 region has 15 residues. From germline, CDR1 is SEHNR and CDR2 FQNEAQ (reference sequence). Here the CDR3 reads CAGSPSRDMNTEAFF. The CDR3 region has the DNA TGTGCCGGCAGCCCCTCCCGGGATATGAACACTGAAGCTTTCTTT.

The chain has TRBV6-4 and TRBJ2-6; D is uncertain. V shed 0 bases and J shed 0 bases, with 3 bases lying between them. This CDR3 has 15 amino acids. Germline CDR1 MRHNA, CDR2 SNTAGT. CDR3 in amino acids: CASSDSSSGANVLTF. The DNA for the CDR3 is TGTGCCAGCAGTGACTCGAGCTCTGGGGCCAACGTCCTGACTTTC.

This clonotype was seen a handful of times. The chain carries TRBV5-1 and TRBJ2-1; 8 bases match TRBD1. This CDR3 region has 16 residues. Germline CDR1 reads SGHRS; CDR2 reads YFSETQ. V lost 0 bases, J lost 6 bases, and 8 bases stayed unmatched. For the CDR3, the DNA is TGCGCCAGCAGCTTGGGGGTGACAGGGGTGTCCAATGAGCAGTTCTTC. It codes for CASSLGVTGVSNEQFF.

Details on this clonotype: One base away lies a much larger clone, so this may be a sequencing read error. This chain links TRBV9 with TRBJ2-7; D ambiguous. CDR1 and CDR2 from the germline V gene are SGDLS and YYNGEE. Trimming took off 2 bases at V and 7 bases at J, with 16 bases between the two ends. The CDR3 consists of 14 residues. This CDR3 is CASSVGSVVDEQYF. CDR3 DNA sequence: TGTGCCAGCAGCGTTGGTTCTGTGGTGGATGAGCAGTACTTC. The variable domain in full, with the rest retrieved from reference TRBV9 and TRBJ2-7, is DSGVTQTPKHLITATGQRVTLRCSPRSGDLSVYWYQQSLDQGLQFLIQYYNGEERAKGNILERFSAQQFPDLHSELNLSSLELGDSALYFCASSVGSVVDEQYFGPGTRLTVT.

In its sample, this clonotype was seen once. The rearrangement uses TRBV20-1 and TRBJ1-2; 9 bases agree with TRBD1. The CDR3 spans 14 residues. The J segment lost 6 bases and the V segment lost 0 bases, leaving 5 bases of the junction unmatched. Germline V gene lookup returns CDR1 DFQATT and CDR2 SNEGSKA (reference sequence). The CDR3 sequence is CSARDPDRGDGYTF. The CDR3 region has the DNA TGCAGTGCTAGAGATCCGGACAGGGGAGATGGCTACACCTTC.

CDR3 DNA sequence: TGTGCCAGCAGTCTCCAGTCCGGCTACACCTTC. This gives the protein CASSLQSGYTF. The chain combines TRBV12-3 or TRBV12-4 with TRBJ1-2; D is unclear. CDR3 size: 11 residues. The V end was cut by 5 bases, the J end by 8 bases, with 9 bases between.

This clonotype was observed a few times. J is TRBJ2-3 and V is TRBV12-3 or TRBV12-4, with a tentative D call TRBD1 (5 bases). Trimming shortened V by 6 bases and J by 0 bases, and 16 bases separated the two germline ends. The length of the CDR3 is 16 residues. The CDR3 DNA sequence: TGTGCCAGCAGGGTAAACAGGTTACCTAGCACAGATACGCAGTATTTT. Its protein product is CASRVNRLPSTDTQYF.

This clonotype came up many times. J is TRBJ1-2 and V is TRBV29-1; D remains ambiguous. Trimming took 7 bases from V and 1 from J, leaving 13 bases between them. The CDR3 consists of 13 residues. CDR1 and CDR2 from the germline V gene are SQVTM and ANQGSEA. The CDR3 loop reads CSARAPDNYGYTF. The CDR3 bases are TGCAGCGCCAGAGCGCCGGATAACTATGGCTACACCTTC.

This clonotype was seen a handful of times. The chain has TRBV27 and TRBJ1-2, with D hard to call. Trimming removed 4 bases from V and 6 bases from J, with 15 bases in between. Germline loops: CDR1 MNHEY, CDR2 SMNVEV (reference sequence). This CDR3 region has 14 residues. The CDR3 sequence: CASSSLLQLHGYTF. CDR3 DNA sequence: TGTGCCAGCAGTTCCTTATTACAACTACATGGCTACACCTTC.

The V and J genes are TRBV4-3 and TRBJ2-2; possible D gene TRBD2, 6 bases. The V gene lost 0 bases and the J gene lost 5 bases, with 16 bases spanning the gap. This CDR3 spans 17 amino acids. CDR1 is LGHNA, CDR2 YSLEER, per germline. The CDR3 DNA is TGCGCCAGCAGCCAAGATCCCAGCGGGCGAGGTACCGGGGAGCTGTTTTTT. Translating it yields CASSQDPSGRGTGELFF.

The rearrangement uses TRBV6-2 or TRBV6-3 and TRBJ2-2; D is uncertain. Germline V gene lookup returns CDR1 MNHEY and CDR2 SVGEGT. The CDR3 extends over 14 amino acids. Deletions cut 6 bases from V and 2 bases from J, with 10 bases between. CDR3 DNA sequence: TGTGCCAGCAGACCCTTACACAACACCGGGGAGCTGTTTTTT. This gives the protein CASRPLHNTGELFF.

At least ten counts were recorded for this clonotype. This chain uses TRBV18 with TRBJ2-6, with D unresolved. Between the trimmed V and J ends, which lost 0 bases and 2 bases, there was a span of 11 bases. The CDR3 is 17 amino acids. CDR1 and CDR2 from the germline V gene are KGHSH and LQKENI. The chain's CDR3 is CASSPPERYAGANVLTF. In DNA form, the CDR3 reads TGTGCCAGCTCACCACCTGAGAGATACGCTGGGGCCAACGTCCTGACTTTC.